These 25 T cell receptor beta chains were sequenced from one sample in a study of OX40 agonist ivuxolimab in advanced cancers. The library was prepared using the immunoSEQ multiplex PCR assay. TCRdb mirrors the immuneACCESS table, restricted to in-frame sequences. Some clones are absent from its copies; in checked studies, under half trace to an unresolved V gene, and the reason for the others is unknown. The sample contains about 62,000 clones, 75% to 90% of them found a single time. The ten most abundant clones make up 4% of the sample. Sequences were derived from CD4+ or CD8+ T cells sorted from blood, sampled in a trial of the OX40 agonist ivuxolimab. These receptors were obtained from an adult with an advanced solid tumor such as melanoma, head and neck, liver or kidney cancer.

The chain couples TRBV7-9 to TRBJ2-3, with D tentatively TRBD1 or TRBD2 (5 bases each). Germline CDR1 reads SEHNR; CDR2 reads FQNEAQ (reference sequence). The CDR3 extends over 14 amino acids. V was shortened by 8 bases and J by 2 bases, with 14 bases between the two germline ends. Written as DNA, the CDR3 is TGTGCCAGCGGGACGAGCGGAAACACAGATACGCAGTATTTT. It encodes CASGTSGNTDTQYF. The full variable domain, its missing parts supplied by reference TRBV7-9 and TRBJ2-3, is DTGVSQNPRHKITKRGQNVTFRCDPISEHNRLYWYRQTLGQGPEFLTYFQNEAQLEKSRLLSDRFSAERPKGSFSTLEIQRTEQGDSAMYLCASGTSGNTDTQYFGPGTRLTVL.

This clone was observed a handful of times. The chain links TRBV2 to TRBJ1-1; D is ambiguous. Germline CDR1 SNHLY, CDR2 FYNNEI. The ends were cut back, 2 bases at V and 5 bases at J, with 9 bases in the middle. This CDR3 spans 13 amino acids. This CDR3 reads CASSEWGRTEAFF. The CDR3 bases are TGTGCCAGCAGTGAATGGGGTAGAACTGAAGCTTTCTTT.

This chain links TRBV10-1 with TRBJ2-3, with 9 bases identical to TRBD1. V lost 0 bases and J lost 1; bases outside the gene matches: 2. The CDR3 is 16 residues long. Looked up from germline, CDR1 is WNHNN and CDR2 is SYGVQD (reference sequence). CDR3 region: CASSESRDRGTDTQYF. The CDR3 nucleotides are TGCGCCAGCAGTGAGTCTCGGGACAGGGGCACAGATACGCAGTATTTT.

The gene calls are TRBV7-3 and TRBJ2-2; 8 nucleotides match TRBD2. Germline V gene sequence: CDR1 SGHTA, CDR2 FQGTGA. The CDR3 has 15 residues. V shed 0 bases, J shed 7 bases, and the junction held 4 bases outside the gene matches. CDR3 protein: CASSLTAGGHGELFF. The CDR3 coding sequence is TGTGCCAGCAGCTTAACTGCGGGGGGCCACGGGGAGCTGTTTTTT.

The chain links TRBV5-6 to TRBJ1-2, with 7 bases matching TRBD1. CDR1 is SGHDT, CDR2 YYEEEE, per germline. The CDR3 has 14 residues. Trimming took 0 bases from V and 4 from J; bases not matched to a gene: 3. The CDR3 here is CASSLVRDSYGYTF. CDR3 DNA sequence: TGTGCCAGCAGCTTGGTCCGGGACAGCTATGGCTACACCTTC.

In nucleotides, the CDR3 is TGTGCCAGCAGCCCCGTGGGCAGGGGAAACGAGCAGTACTTC. Translating gives CASSPVGRGNEQYF. The chain combines TRBV9 with TRBJ2-7, with D tentatively TRBD1 (6 bases). Germline V CDR1 and CDR2: SGDLS, YYNGEE. V shed 4 bases and J shed 5 bases, with 16 bases lying between them. The CDR3 length is 14 residues.

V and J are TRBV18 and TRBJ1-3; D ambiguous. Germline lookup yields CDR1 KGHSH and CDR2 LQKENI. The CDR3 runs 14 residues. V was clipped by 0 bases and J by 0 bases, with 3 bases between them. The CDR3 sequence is CASSPPYSGNTIYF. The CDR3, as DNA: TGTGCCAGCTCACCACCGTACTCTGGAAACACCATATATTTT.

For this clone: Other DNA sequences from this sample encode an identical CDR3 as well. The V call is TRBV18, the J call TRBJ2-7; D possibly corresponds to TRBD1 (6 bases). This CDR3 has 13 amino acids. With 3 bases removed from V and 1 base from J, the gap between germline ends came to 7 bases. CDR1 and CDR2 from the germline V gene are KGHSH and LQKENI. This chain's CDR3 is CASSPQGSYEQYF. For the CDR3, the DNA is TGTGCCAGCTCACCCCAGGGGTCCTACGAGCAGTACTTC.

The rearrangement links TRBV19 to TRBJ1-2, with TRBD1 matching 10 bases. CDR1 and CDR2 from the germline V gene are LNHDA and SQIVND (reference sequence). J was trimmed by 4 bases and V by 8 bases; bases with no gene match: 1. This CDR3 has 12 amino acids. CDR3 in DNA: TGTGCCAGTGGGGACAGGGGCTATGGCTACACCTTC. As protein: CASGDRGYGYTF.

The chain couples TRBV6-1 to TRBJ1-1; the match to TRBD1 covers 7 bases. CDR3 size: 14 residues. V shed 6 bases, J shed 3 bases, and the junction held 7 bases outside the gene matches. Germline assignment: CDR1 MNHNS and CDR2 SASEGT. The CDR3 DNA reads TGTGCCAGCAGGGTGACAGGGCGGGACACTGAAGCTTTCTTT. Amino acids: CASRVTGRDTEAFF.

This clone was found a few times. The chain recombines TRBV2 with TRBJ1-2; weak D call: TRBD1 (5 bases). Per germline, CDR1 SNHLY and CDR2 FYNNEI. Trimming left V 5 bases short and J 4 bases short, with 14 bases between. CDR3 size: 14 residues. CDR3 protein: CASSPWGRIYGYTF. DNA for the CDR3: TGTGCCAGCAGTCCGTGGGGACGGATCTATGGCTACACCTTC.

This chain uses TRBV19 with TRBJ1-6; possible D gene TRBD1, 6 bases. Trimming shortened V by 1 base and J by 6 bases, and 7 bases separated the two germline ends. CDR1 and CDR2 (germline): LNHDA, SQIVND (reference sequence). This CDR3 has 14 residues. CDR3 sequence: CASSIGGGNSPLHF. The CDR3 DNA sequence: TGTGCCAGTAGTATAGGAGGGGGTAATTCACCCCTCCACTTT.

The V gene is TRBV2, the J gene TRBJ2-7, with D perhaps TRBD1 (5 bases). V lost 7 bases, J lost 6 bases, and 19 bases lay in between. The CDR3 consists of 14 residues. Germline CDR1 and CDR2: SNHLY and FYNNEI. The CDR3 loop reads CASTMRSGLGEQYF. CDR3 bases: TGTGCCAGCACCATGAGATCAGGGCTAGGCGAGCAGTACTTC.

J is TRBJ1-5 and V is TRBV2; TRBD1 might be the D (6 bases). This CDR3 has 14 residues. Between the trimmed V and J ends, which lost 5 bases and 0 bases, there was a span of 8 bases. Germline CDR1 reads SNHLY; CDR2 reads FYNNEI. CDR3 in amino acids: CASSRDISNQPQHF. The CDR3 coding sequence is TGTGCCAGCAGTAGGGACATTAGCAATCAGCCCCAGCATTTT.

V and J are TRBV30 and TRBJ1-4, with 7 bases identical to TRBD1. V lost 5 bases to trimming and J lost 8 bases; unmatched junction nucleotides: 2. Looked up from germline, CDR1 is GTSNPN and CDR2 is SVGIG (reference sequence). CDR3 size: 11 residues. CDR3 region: CAWGTEEKLFF. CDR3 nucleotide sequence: TGTGCCTGGGGGACAGAGGAAAAACTGTTTTTT.

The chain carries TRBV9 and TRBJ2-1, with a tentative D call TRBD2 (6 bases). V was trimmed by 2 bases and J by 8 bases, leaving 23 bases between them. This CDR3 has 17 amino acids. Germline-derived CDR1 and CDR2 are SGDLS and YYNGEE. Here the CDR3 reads CASSVSIGAGLGYEQFF. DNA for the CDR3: TGTGCCAGCAGCGTCTCAATCGGTGCGGGACTCGGGTATGAGCAGTTCTTC.

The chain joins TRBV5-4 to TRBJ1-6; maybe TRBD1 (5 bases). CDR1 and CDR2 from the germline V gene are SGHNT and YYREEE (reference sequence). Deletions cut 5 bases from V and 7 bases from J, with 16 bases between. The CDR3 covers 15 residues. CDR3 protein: CASRDRVRENSPLHF. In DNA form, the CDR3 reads TGTGCCAGCAGGGACCGGGTCAGGGAAAATTCACCCCTCCACTTT.

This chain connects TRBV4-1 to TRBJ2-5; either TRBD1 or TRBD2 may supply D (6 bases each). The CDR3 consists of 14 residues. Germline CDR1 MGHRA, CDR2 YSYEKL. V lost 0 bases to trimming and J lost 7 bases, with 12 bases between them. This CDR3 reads CASSQDSGGGTQYF. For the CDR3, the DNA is TGCGCCAGCAGCCAAGACTCCGGGGGCGGGACCCAGTACTTC.

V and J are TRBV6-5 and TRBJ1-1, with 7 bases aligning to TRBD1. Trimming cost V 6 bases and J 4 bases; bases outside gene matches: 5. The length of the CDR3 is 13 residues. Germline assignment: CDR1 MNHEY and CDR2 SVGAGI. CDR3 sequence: CASRAGTATEAFF. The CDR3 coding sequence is TGTGCCAGCAGGGCAGGGACAGCCACTGAAGCTTTCTTT.

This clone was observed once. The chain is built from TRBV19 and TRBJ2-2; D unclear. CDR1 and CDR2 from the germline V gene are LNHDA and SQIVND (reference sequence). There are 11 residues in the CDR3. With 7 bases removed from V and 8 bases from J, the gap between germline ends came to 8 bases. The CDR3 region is CASKGWGELFF. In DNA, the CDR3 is TGTGCCAGTAAGGGCTGGGGGGAGCTGTTTTTT.

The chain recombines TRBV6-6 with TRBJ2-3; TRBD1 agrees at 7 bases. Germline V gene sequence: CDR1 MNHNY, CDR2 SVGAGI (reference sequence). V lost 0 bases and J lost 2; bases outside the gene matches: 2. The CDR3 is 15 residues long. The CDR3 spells CASSYSGQPTDTQYF. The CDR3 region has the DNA TGTGCCAGCAGTTACTCGGGACAGCCCACAGATACGCAGTATTTT.

The CDR3 nucleotides read TGTGCCAGCAGTGCACGACTAGCGGGAGATCCAGATACGCAGTATTTT. This encodes CASSARLAGDPDTQYF. The V gene is TRBV2, the J gene TRBJ2-3; 12 bases agree with TRBD2. The V and J ends lost 4 bases and 4 bases, in that order; junction bases with no gene match: 6. Germline lookup yields CDR1 SNHLY and CDR2 FYNNEI. The CDR3 extends over 16 amino acids. Based on the CDR3 plus reference TRBV2 and TRBJ2-3, the full variable domain is EPEVTQTPSHQVTQMGQEVILRCVPISNHLYFYWYRQILGQKVEFLVSFYNNEISEKSEIFDDQFSVERPDGSNFTLKIRSTKLEDSAMYFCASSARLAGDPDTQYFGPGTRLTVL.

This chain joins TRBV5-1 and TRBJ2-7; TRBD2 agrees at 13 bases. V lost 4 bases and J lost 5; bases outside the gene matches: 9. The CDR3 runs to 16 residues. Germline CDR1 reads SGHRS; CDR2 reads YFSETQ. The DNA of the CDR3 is TGCGCCAGCAGCCCAACTAGCGGGAGGGCCTTGGACGAGCAGTACTTC. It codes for CASSPTSGRALDEQYF. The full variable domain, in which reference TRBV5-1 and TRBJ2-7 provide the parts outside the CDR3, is KAGVTQTPRYLIKTRGQQVTLSCSPISGHRSVSWYQQTPGQGLQFLFEYFSETQRNKGNFPGRFSGRQFSNSRSEMNVSTLELGDSALYLCASSPTSGRALDEQYFGPGTRLTVT.

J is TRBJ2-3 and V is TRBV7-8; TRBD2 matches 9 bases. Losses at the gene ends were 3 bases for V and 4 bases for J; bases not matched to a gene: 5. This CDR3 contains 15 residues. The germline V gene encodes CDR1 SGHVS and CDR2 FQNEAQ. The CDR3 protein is CASSFSGGKPDTQYF. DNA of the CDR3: TGTGCCAGCAGCTTTAGCGGGGGTAAGCCAGATACGCAGTATTTT.

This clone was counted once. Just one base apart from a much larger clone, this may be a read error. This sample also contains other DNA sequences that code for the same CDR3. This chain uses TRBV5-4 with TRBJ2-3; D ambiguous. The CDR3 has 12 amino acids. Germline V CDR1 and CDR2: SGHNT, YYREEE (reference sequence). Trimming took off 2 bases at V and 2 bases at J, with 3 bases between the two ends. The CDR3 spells CASSFFTDTQYF. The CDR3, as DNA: TGTGCCAGCAGCTTTTTCACAGATACGCAGTATTTT.